The clone carrying this T cell receptor (beta chain) was seen a few times. Its antigen is not identified. This sample is part of a study of response to subunit inactivated influenza vaccine. Study-level results: There was a suggestion from the authors that each seasonal influenza vaccination recruits few new T cells.

MiXCR, run by TCRdb on the RT-PCR reads, gives a single entry per CDR3 protein. The sample shows a few hundred thousand distinct CDR3 sequences, about 14% of them seen only once. With V trimmed by 8 bases and J by 0 bases, 16 bases remained unmatched. CDR3 length: 19 residues. Germline loops: CDR1 MNHNS, CDR2 SASEGT. Source: PBMCs from blood, taken about 12 days after vaccination. The chain couples TRBV6-1 to TRBJ2-1; TRBD2 agrees at 10 bases. This sequence was found in a man aged 45-65 years who received an inactivated influenza vaccine. CDR3 bases: TGTGCCAGCTCTGCGCCGACTAGCGGGTCCTTTACCTCCTACAATGAGCAGTTCTTC. It translates to CASSAPTSGSFTSYNEQFF.